What follows are 28 T cell receptor beta chains derived from one specimen sequenced in a study of OX40 agonist ivuxolimab in advanced cancers. Clones were read by immunoSEQ multiplex PCR, and TCRdb kept only the in-frame ones, dropping some. Of fewer than 80,000 clones listed, about 84% are singletons. Sequenced material: CD4+ or CD8+ T cells sorted from blood, taken in a trial of the OX40 agonist ivuxolimab. These receptors came from an adult with an advanced solid tumor such as melanoma, head and neck, liver or kidney cancer.

The chain has TRBV10-3 and TRBJ1-2, with 7 nucleotides matching TRBD1. Trimming cost V 4 bases and J 4 bases; bases outside gene matches: 0. The CDR3 spans 12 residues. In germline, CDR1 is ENHRY, CDR2 SYGVKD. CDR3 bases: TGTGCCATCAGTGGGGACAGCTATGGCTACACCTTC. Translation gives CAISGDSYGYTF.

The chain links TRBV5-4 to TRBJ2-7; D not certain. The CDR3 has 12 amino acids. Deletions cut 2 bases from V and 3 bases from J, with 6 bases between. Germline assignment: CDR1 SGHNT and CDR2 YYREEE (reference sequence). This chain's CDR3 is CASSFWGYEQYF. As DNA, the CDR3 is TGTGCCAGCAGCTTCTGGGGCTACGAGCAGTACTTC.

The sample holds one count of this clone. This sequence joins TRBV6-6 and TRBJ2-3, with D possibly matching TRBD2 (5 bases). Germline-derived CDR1 and CDR2 are MNHNY and SVGAGI (reference sequence). Trimming pared 4 bases from V and 6 bases from J, leaving 11 bases between. The CDR3 runs 13 residues. For the CDR3, the DNA is TGTGCCAGCAGTTTAATAAGGGAGGATACGCAGTATTTT. Translated, it gives CASSLIREDTQYF.

The chain couples TRBV4-1 to TRBJ1-5, with a tentative D call TRBD1 (6 bases). This CDR3 spans 17 amino acids. Trimming stripped 1 base from V and 0 bases from J, with 13 bases between. Germline assignment: CDR1 MGHRA and CDR2 YSYEKL. The CDR3 bases are TGCGCCAGCAGCCAAGTTCGGACAGACTATAGCAATCAGCCCCAGCATTTT. This codes for CASSQVRTDYSNQPQHF.

The CDR3 sequence is CASSYGTSLHEQFF. The CDR3 bases are TGTGCCAGCAGTTATGGGACTAGCCTTCATGAGCAGTTCTTC. The rearrangement uses TRBV9 and TRBJ2-1; 9 bases match TRBD2. The V segment lost 5 bases and the J segment 8 bases; nucleotides outside the gene matches: 8. Germline CDR1 SGDLS, CDR2 YYNGEE. CDR3 size: 14 residues.

This rearrangement joins TRBV9 to TRBJ2-3; the D gene could be TRBD1 or TRBD2 (5 bases each). V lost 0 bases to trimming and J lost 5 bases, with 7 bases between them. CDR1 and CDR2 from the germline V gene are SGDLS and YYNGEE. There are 13 residues in the CDR3. Here the CDR3 DNA reads TGTGCCAGCAGCGTAGGTGGGGGAGATACGCAGTATTTT. This translates into CASSVGGGDTQYF. Drawing the rest from reference TRBV9 and TRBJ2-3, the complete variable domain is DSGVTQTPKHLITATGQRVTLRCSPRSGDLSVYWYQQSLDQGLQFLIQYYNGEERAKGNILERFSAQQFPDLHSELNLSSLELGDSALYFCASSVGGGDTQYFGPGTRLTVL.

This rearrangement joins TRBV18 to TRBJ2-3, with 11 positions matching TRBD2. From germline, CDR1 is KGHSH and CDR2 LQKENI. J gave up 14 bases and V 3 bases, and 4 bases lay outside the gene matches. CDR3 size: 12 residues. The CDR3 is CASSPDSGGAYF. The DNA for the CDR3 is TGTGCCAGCTCACCGGATAGCGGGGGGGCGTATTTT.

V usage is TRBV5-4 and J usage is TRBJ2-5; 16 bases agree with TRBD2. CDR1 and CDR2 from the germline V gene are SGHNT and YYREEE (reference sequence). CDR3 size: 18 residues. The V segment lost 3 bases and the J segment 0 bases; nucleotides outside the gene matches: 5. CDR3 coding DNA: TGTGCCAGCAGCTCCCCGGGACTAGCGGGGGGGTACCAAGAGACCCAGTACTTC. This codes for CASSSPGLAGGYQETQYF.

The V call is TRBV11-3, the J call TRBJ1-3; D uncertain. Germline V CDR1 and CDR2: SGHNT, YENEEA. The CDR3 spans 13 residues. V was pared by 5 bases and J by 8 bases, with 13 bases between. CDR3 loop: CASSPPTRDTIYF. CDR3 in DNA: TGTGCCAGCAGCCCTCCCACCCGCGACACCATATATTTT.

The chain couples TRBV6-5 to TRBJ2-3; TRBD2 agrees at 7 bases. With 0 bases clipped from V and 0 bases from J, the junction kept 3 bases outside the gene matches. The CDR3 runs to 16 residues. Germline CDR1 reads MNHEY; CDR2 reads SVGAGI. Here the CDR3 DNA reads TGTGCCAGCAGTTACTCGACTAGCAGGAGCACAGATACGCAGTATTTT. Encoded protein: CASSYSTSRSTDTQYF.

The chain links TRBV5-1 to TRBJ2-7, with 7 bases identical to TRBD1. V lost 4 bases to trimming and J lost 0 bases; unmatched junction nucleotides: 4. Germline V gene lookup returns CDR1 SGHRS and CDR2 YFSETQ. The CDR3 is 14 residues long. CDR3 loop: CASSLTGSSYEQYF. The CDR3 DNA reads TGCGCCAGCAGCCTGACAGGGAGCTCCTACGAGCAGTACTTC.

This chain connects TRBV10-2 to TRBJ1-5; no reliable D call. CDR1 is WSHSY and CDR2 is SAAADI in the germline V gene. Trimming stripped 4 bases from V and 11 bases from J, with 15 bases between. CDR3 length equals 13 residues. CDR3 protein: CASSVGGPFSQHF. The CDR3 DNA reads as TGCGCCAGCAGTGTAGGAGGACCATTTTCCCAGCATTTT.

This clone was seen a handful of times. Different DNA sequences within this sample yield the same CDR3. The CDR3 bases are TGTGCCAGCAGCTTGGAGACCTATGGCTACACCTTC. As protein: CASSLETYGYTF. The rearrangement uses TRBV5-6 and TRBJ1-2; no definite D call. The CDR3 extends over 12 amino acids. V was cut by 0 bases and J by 4 bases, with 4 bases left in between. Germline CDR1 SGHDT, CDR2 YYEEEE. The whole variable domain, remainder taken from reference TRBV5-6 and TRBJ1-2, is DAGVTQSPTHLIKTRGQQVTLRCSPKSGHDTVSWYQQALGQGPQFIFQYYEEEERQRGNFPDRFSGHQFPNYSSELNVNALLLGDSALYLCASSLETYGYTFGSGTRLTVV.

The rearrangement uses TRBV7-2 and TRBJ1-4; D perhaps matches TRBD1 (6 bases). V lost 10 bases, J lost 0 bases, and 12 bases lay in between. The V gene's germline CDR1 is SGHTA and CDR2 FQGNSA. This CDR3 is built from 14 residues. The CDR3 DNA is TGTGCCATCAAACAGGGTGCAACTAATGAAAAACTGTTTTTT. This sequence encodes CAIKQGATNEKLFF.

V and J are TRBV29-1 and TRBJ2-7; TRBD1 aligns across 10 bases. The CDR3 spans 14 residues. CDR1 and CDR2 from the germline V gene are SQVTM and ANQGSEA. The trim removed 6 bases at V and 3 bases at J, leaving 8 bases unmatched. The CDR3 region is CSVQVGTGVYEQYF. In DNA, the CDR3 is TGCAGCGTCCAAGTCGGGACAGGGGTCTACGAGCAGTACTTC.

This clone was counted a few times. The chain couples TRBV11-2 to TRBJ2-7; tentative D call: TRBD1 (5 bases). This CDR3 comprises 13 residues. Germline CDR1 reads SGHAT; CDR2 reads FQNNGV. Trimming removed 0 bases from V and 5 bases from J, with 8 bases in between. The CDR3 region has the DNA TGTGCCAGCAGCTTAGAAAGGGGCCACGAGCAGTACTTC. Residues: CASSLERGHEQYF.

The chain recombines TRBV7-2 with TRBJ2-2, with D possibly being TRBD1 or TRBD2 (5 bases each). V shed 8 bases and J shed 0 bases, with 10 bases lying between them. The V gene's germline CDR1 is SGHTA and CDR2 FQGNSA. The CDR3 extends over 14 amino acids. The CDR3 sequence is CASRGRSNTGELFF. The DNA of the CDR3 is TGTGCCAGCCGGGGACGGTCGAACACCGGGGAGCTGTTTTTT. Full variable domain (outside the CDR3, taken from reference TRBV7-2 and TRBJ2-2): GAGVSQSPSNKVTEKGKDVELRCDPISGHTALYWYRQSLGQGLEFLIYFQGNSAPDKSGLPSDRFSAERTGGSVSTLTIQRTQQEDSAVYLCASRGRSNTGELFFGEGSRLTVL.

The chain couples TRBV30 to TRBJ1-2; D gene unclear. This CDR3 has 12 residues. The germline CDR1 and CDR2 sequences are GTSNPN and SVGIG (reference sequence). Trimming removed 5 bases from V and 1 base from J, with 8 bases in between. CDR3 protein: CAWFVGNYGYTF. The CDR3 nucleotides are TGTGCCTGGTTCGTGGGTAACTATGGCTACACCTTC.

The rearrangement links TRBV7-9 to TRBJ1-2, with 9 bases matching TRBD1. J lost 5 bases, V lost 5 bases, and 6 bases had no gene match. CDR1 SEHNR and CDR2 FQNEAQ come from the germline V gene (reference sequence). This CDR3 has 14 amino acids. In nucleotides, the CDR3 is TGTGCCAGCAGCCGGAATGGACAGGGGTATGGCTACACCTTC. Encoded protein: CASSRNGQGYGYTF.

V gene TRBV19 combines with J gene TRBJ2-7; D is unresolved. This CDR3 is 16 amino acids long. V was clipped by 3 bases and J by 7 bases, with 22 bases between them. Germline V gives CDR1 LNHDA, CDR2 SQIVND (reference sequence). The CDR3 loop reads CASSIGYGGGYEEQYF. CDR3 nucleotides: TGTGCCAGTAGTATCGGGTATGGTGGCGGCTACGAAGAGCAGTACTTC.

V usage is TRBV11-2 and J usage is TRBJ2-3; 13 bases fit TRBD2. The trim removed 2 bases at V and 0 bases at J, leaving 2 bases unmatched. The CDR3 totals 17 residues. The germline V gene encodes CDR1 SGHAT and CDR2 FQNNGV. CDR3 sequence reads: CASSLRGLAGSTDTQYF. CDR3 nucleotides: TGTGCCAGCAGCTTACGGGGACTAGCGGGGAGCACAGATACGCAGTATTTT.

V usage is TRBV7-3 and J usage is TRBJ2-2; D is tentatively TRBD1 or TRBD2 (6 bases each). This CDR3 contains 15 residues. Germline lookup yields CDR1 SGHTA and CDR2 FQGTGA. V dropped 5 bases and J dropped 7 bases, with 17 bases sitting between them. The CDR3 DNA reads TGTGCCAGCAGCCCTGGGGGGCTCAAGTACGGGGAGCTGTTTTTT. Protein: CASSPGGLKYGELFF. Using reference TRBV7-3 and TRBJ2-2 for the parts outside the CDR3, the full variable domain is GAGVSQTPSNKVTEKGKYVELRCDPISGHTALYWYRQSLGQGPEFLIYFQGTGAADDSGLPNDRFFAVRPEGSVSTLKIQRTERGDSAVYLCASSPGGLKYGELFFGEGSRLTVL.

The V and J genes are TRBV7-2 and TRBJ2-3, with D possibly matching TRBD1 (6 bases). The V end was cut by 4 bases, the J end by 6 bases, with 11 bases between. Looked up from germline, CDR1 is SGHTA and CDR2 is FQGNSA. The CDR3 is 13 amino acids. CDR3 sequence (DNA): TGTGCCAGCAGCTACTACAGGGCTGATACGCAGTATTTT. Translated: CASSYYRADTQYF.

The V and J genes are TRBV18 and TRBJ1-1, with TRBD1 identical over 9 bases. CDR1 and CDR2 from the germline V gene are KGHSH and LQKENI. The CDR3 has 17 amino acids. The V gene end was trimmed by 3 bases and the J gene end by 5 bases; junction bases not matched to a gene: 13. CDR3: CASSPRQGVVAKTEAFF. The CDR3 DNA follows: TGTGCCAGCTCACCTAGACAGGGGGTCGTTGCGAAGACTGAAGCTTTCTTT.

A few counts support this clone. The CDR3 nucleotides read TGTGCCATCAGTGATAATGTCGGAAACACCATATATTTT. Translating it yields CAISDNVGNTIYF. V and J are TRBV10-3 and TRBJ1-3, with D hard to call. Trimming pared 3 bases from V and 4 bases from J, leaving 7 bases between. CDR1 and CDR2 (germline): ENHRY, SYGVKD. The CDR3 totals 13 residues.

Worth noting for this clone: The identical CDR3 is also encoded by other nucleotide sequences in the sample. The V call is TRBV4-2, the J call TRBJ2-5; D unclear. This CDR3 spans 14 amino acids. Germline CDR1 is LGHNA and CDR2 is YNFKEQ. V lost 1 base and J 2 bases, leaving 8 bases between the germline ends. The CDR3 coding sequence is TGTGCCAGCAGCCAAGGTACAGAGCAAGAGACCCAGTACTTC. It encodes CASSQGTEQETQYF.

This CDR3 reads CASSSGQGFSYAFF. CDR3 nucleotide sequence: TGTGCCAGCAGCTCCGGACAGGGCTTCTCCTACGCTTTCTTT. The V call is TRBV7-8, the J call TRBJ1-1; TRBD1 matches at 8 bases. The CDR3 contains 14 residues. The V and J ends lost 4 bases and 11 bases, in that order; junction bases with no gene match: 12. Looked up from germline, CDR1 is SGHVS and CDR2 is FQNEAQ.

The gene calls are TRBV7-8 and TRBJ1-6; maybe TRBD1 (6 bases). The germline gives CDR1 SGHVS, CDR2 FQNEAQ. Trimming left V 1 base short and J 14 bases short, with 15 bases between. This CDR3 is built from 14 residues. The CDR3 DNA sequence: TGTGCCAGCAGCTTAGGGGACACTCTCTGGGCCCTCCACTTT. Translating it yields CASSLGDTLWALHF.